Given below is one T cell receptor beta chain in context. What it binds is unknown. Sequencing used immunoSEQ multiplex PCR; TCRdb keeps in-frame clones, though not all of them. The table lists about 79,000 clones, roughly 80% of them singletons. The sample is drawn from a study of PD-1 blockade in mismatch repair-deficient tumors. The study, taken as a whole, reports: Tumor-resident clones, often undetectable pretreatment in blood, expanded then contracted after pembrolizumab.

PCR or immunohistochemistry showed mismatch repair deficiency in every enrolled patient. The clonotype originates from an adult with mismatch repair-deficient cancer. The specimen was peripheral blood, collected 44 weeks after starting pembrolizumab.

CDR3: CASSYGAGAYNEQFF. CDR3 sequence (DNA): TGTGCCAGCAGTTATGGGGCGGGAGCCTACAATGAGCAGTTCTTC. The rearrangement uses TRBV6-5 and TRBJ2-1, with TRBD2 identical over 7 bases. The CDR3 runs 15 residues. CDR1 is MNHEY, CDR2 SVGAGI, per germline. The J segment lost 2 bases and the V segment lost 3 bases, leaving 4 bases of the junction unmatched.